The rows below give T cell receptor beta chains drawn from one sample of a study of identical twins. One entry per CDR3 protein, called by TCRdb with MiXCR from the 5' RACE reads. The table lists approximately 300,000 distinct CDR3 sequences, nearly 9.5% of them singletons. This same sample was also part of a study on yellow fever vaccine responses in identical twins.

The sequenced sample consisted of CD8+ T cells sorted from blood. Receptors originate from a woman between 18 and 29 years old in good health. The CDR3 runs from the conserved cysteine through the conserved F or W.

j_gene: TRBJ2-1
v_gene: TRBV2
CDR3aa: CASSALGGDYNEQFF

j_gene: TRBJ2-3
v_gene: TRBV11-2
CDR3aa: CASSLEYGGAKDTQYF

j_gene: TRBJ2-2
v_gene: TRBV29-1
CDR3aa: CSVEGQGVIGELFF

j_gene: TRBJ2-2
v_gene: TRBV3-1
CDR3aa: CASTHMDRYTGELFF

j_gene: TRBJ2-2
v_gene: TRBV4-3
CDR3aa: CASGWGTGKVSGELFF

j_gene: TRBJ2-1
v_gene: TRBV20-1
CDR3aa: CSARVPAYNEQFF

j_gene: TRBJ2-7
v_gene: TRBV7-9
CDR3aa: CATVGAGDYEQYF

j_gene: TRBJ2-7
v_gene: TRBV28
CDR3aa: CASSLTTIGQGDHFYEQYF

j_gene: TRBJ2-1
v_gene: TRBV20-1
CDR3aa: CSARDVAGGSYNEQFF

j_gene: TRBJ2-7
v_gene: TRBV13
CDR3aa: CASSLGTQGEYF

j_gene: TRBJ1-1
v_gene: TRBV9
CDR3aa: CASSVDGWSTEAFF

j_gene: TRBJ2-5
v_gene: TRBV12-3/TRBV12-4
CDR3aa: CASREPSAETQYF

j_gene: TRBJ1-2
v_gene: TRBV12-3/TRBV12-4
CDR3aa: CASSEADREIGYGYTF

j_gene: TRBJ2-7
v_gene: TRBV25-1
CDR3aa: CARRQTGTDYEQYF

j_gene: TRBJ1-2
v_gene: TRBV20-1
CDR3aa: CSARDPAFGGVLGYTF

j_gene: TRBJ2-1
v_gene: TRBV30
CDR3aa: CAWKLAGGYNEQFF

j_gene: TRBJ2-7
v_gene: TRBV11-2
CDR3aa: CASSPFIRDTYEQYF

j_gene: TRBJ2-2
v_gene: TRBV6-1
CDR3aa: CASSDFANTGELFF

j_gene: TRBJ1-5
v_gene: TRBV15
CDR3aa: CATSRKSGDFNQPQHF

j_gene: TRBJ2-7
v_gene: TRBV4-1
CDR3aa: CASSPGPITGSSYEQYF

j_gene: TRBJ2-1
v_gene: TRBV20-1
CDR3aa: CSATWLAAYSEQFF

j_gene: TRBJ2-2
v_gene: TRBV4-3
CDR3aa: CASSPEITGELFF

j_gene: TRBJ2-1
v_gene: TRBV28
CDR3aa: CASSTASGLAGVRVYNEQFF

j_gene: TRBJ2-1
v_gene: TRBV7-2
CDR3aa: CASISEGLAGGTEQFF

j_gene: TRBJ2-7
v_gene: TRBV7-9
CDR3aa: CASNEGTGYEQYF

j_gene: TRBJ2-7
v_gene: TRBV11-2
CDR3aa: CASSLGRVYEQYF

j_gene: TRBJ2-2
v_gene: TRBV7-8
CDR3aa: CASSFGVAEINTGELFF

j_gene: TRBJ1-1
v_gene: TRBV5-1
CDR3aa: CASSLASQGAVTEAFF

j_gene: TRBJ2-2
v_gene: TRBV10-3
CDR3aa: CAISEWQGGTGELFF